A single sample is the source of the 5 T cell receptor beta chains below, sequenced in a study of T cell repertoires in aging, cancer and after chemotherapy (dated 2019 in TCRdb). Sequencing used an Illumina MiSeq. Multiplex touch-down PCR with a mixed TRB-A/B primer pool was used to amplify rearranged TRB sequences covering the V, D and J segments. TCRdb applied fastp at Q25 and MiXCR to the public reads, then kept only in-frame beta chains. Entries are consolidated by CDR3 protein sequence, retaining the most common genes and DNA. Recorded for this sample are around 740 distinct CDR3 sequences; about 21% of them occurred a single time. The top ten hold 38% of the sample. Instead of sorted cells or RNA, genomic DNA extracted from peripheral blood served as the source for amplifying TCR beta rearrangements. The specimen was blood. All receptors derive from a human donor with a blood cancer.

The chain joins TRBV5-5 to TRBJ2-2; TRBD2 might be the D (6 bases). Trimming cost V 0 bases and J 5 bases, with 14 bases left between them. Per germline, CDR1 SGHKS and CDR2 YYEKEE (reference sequence). The CDR3 extends over 16 amino acids. The CDR3: CASSLGRGGSTGELFF. For the CDR3, the DNA is TGTGCCAGCAGCTTGGGACGAGGAGGGTCGACCGGGGAGCTGTTTTTT.

This clonotype is deemed large. This chain links TRBV6-5 with TRBJ1-2, with TRBD1 matching 9 bases. V lost 5 bases and J lost 8; bases outside the gene matches: 9. CDR1 and CDR2 (germline): MNHEY, SVGAGI. The CDR3 has 14 residues. The DNA of the CDR3 is TGTGCCAGCAGTCCCGGGACAGGGAATAAGGGCTACACCTTC. Translating it yields CASSPGTGNKGYTF.

The chain carries TRBV2 and TRBJ1-5; no clear D gene. CDR3 length: 14 residues. V was clipped by 6 bases and J by 0 bases, with 9 bases between them. The germline gives CDR1 SNHLY, CDR2 FYNNEI. The CDR3 nucleotides are TGTGCCAGCAGCGCGGACTATAGCAATCAGCCCCAGCATTTT. Protein sequence: CASSADYSNQPQHF.

By share, this clonotype ranks as medium-sized. CDR3 in amino acids: CASSFFTGGGGTGELFF. The CDR3 region has the DNA TGTGCCAGCAGCTTCTTTACGGGAGGAGGGGGCACCGGGGAGCTGTTTTTT. This sequence joins TRBV5-6 and TRBJ2-2; D is perhaps TRBD2 (7 bases). Germline CDR1 is SGHDT and CDR2 is YYEEEE. This CDR3 is 17 amino acids long. V was shortened by 2 bases and J by 4 bases, with 18 bases between the two germline ends. The whole variable domain, remainder taken from reference TRBV5-6 and TRBJ2-2, is DAGVTQSPTHLIKTRGQQVTLRCSPKSGHDTVSWYQQALGQGPQFIFQYYEEEERQRGNFPDRFSGHQFPNYSSELNVNALLLGDSALYLCASSFFTGGGGTGELFFGEGSRLTVL.

As regards this clonotype: A much more abundant neighbour one base away suggests this may be a read error. The chain recombines TRBV27 with TRBJ2-4; perhaps TRBD1 as D (8 bases). The CDR3 extends over 13 amino acids. Looked up from germline, CDR1 is MNHEY and CDR2 is SMNVEV (reference sequence). Trimming pared 7 bases from V and 6 bases from J, leaving 13 bases between. The CDR3 DNA sequence: TGTGCCAGCATAACAGGGGGGGTAAACATTCAGTACTTC. It is translated as CASITGGVNIQYF.